Each of the 22 T cell receptor beta chains below was sequenced from the same sample in a study of neurological immune-mediated disorders. TCRdb ran MiXCR on the 5' RACE reads and lists one entry per CDR3 protein. There are about 49,000 distinct CDR3 sequences in the sample; 7% to 10% occur only once, and 1.9% lies in the top ten. As for time point: longitudinal time-point 3. The material sequenced was PBMCs. The receptors were gathered from a woman in her 40s in good health.

This clonotype was detected many times. The chain has TRBV7-2 and TRBJ2-7; tentatively, D is TRBD2 (5 bases). V shed 5 bases and J shed 5 bases, with 19 bases lying between them. This CDR3 is 15 amino acids long. The germline V gene encodes CDR1 SGHTA and CDR2 FQGNSA. CDR3 bases: TGTGCCAGCAGCCGGGAACGGTTATCGAGGGACGAGCAGTACTTC. This encodes CASSRERLSRDEQYF.

This clonotype was recorded many times. This chain uses TRBV9 with TRBJ1-5, with D tentatively TRBD1 (6 bases). This CDR3 contains 16 residues. The germline CDR1 and CDR2 sequences are SGDLS and YYNGEE. V was clipped by 4 bases and J by 1 base, with 15 bases between them. For the CDR3, the DNA is TGTGCCAGCAGCTCCGGGGGCCCGGGAAGCAATCAGCCCCAGCATTTT. Translated: CASSSGGPGSNQPQHF.

This clonotype was recorded at least ten times. One end of the junction does not line up with germline, which may come from a read error. V usage is TRBV4-1 and J usage is TRBJ1-4; 7 nucleotides align to TRBD1. Germline assignment: CDR1 MGHRA and CDR2 YSYEKL. CDR3 length: 9 amino acids. CDR3 DNA sequence: TGCGCCAGCAGCCACGACAGGGCTTTT. The encoded protein is CASSHDRAF.

Many counts were recorded for this clonotype. This chain joins TRBV5-5 and TRBJ1-5; D not certain. Germline V CDR1 and CDR2: SGHKS, YYEKEE (reference sequence). The V and J ends lost 1 base and 2 bases respectively, with 10 bases between them. The CDR3 length is 15 residues. The CDR3 loop reads CASSLMGGRNQPQHF. Written as DNA, the CDR3 is TGTGCCAGCAGCTTGATGGGAGGGCGCAATCAGCCCCAGCATTTT.

This clonotype was observed many times. The chain uses TRBV5-6 and TRBJ1-1; D might be TRBD1 (6 bases). Trimming took 4 bases from V and 1 from J, leaving 14 bases between them. Germline V gene lookup returns CDR1 SGHDT and CDR2 YYEEEE. The CDR3 has 15 residues. This CDR3 is CASSAEQGKNTEAFF. The CDR3 DNA is TGTGCCAGCAGCGCGGAACAGGGAAAGAACACTGAAGCTTTCTTT. Looking up the rest from reference TRBV5-6 and TRBJ1-1 gives the full variable domain: DAGVTQSPTHLIKTRGQQVTLRCSPKSGHDTVSWYQQALGQGPQFIFQYYEEEERQRGNFPDRFSGHQFPNYSSELNVNALLLGDSALYLCASSAEQGKNTEAFFGQGTRLTVV.

Ten or more counts support this clonotype. The J gene is TRBJ1-5, the V gene TRBV6-1; 9 bases match TRBD1. Germline V gene lookup returns CDR1 MNHNS and CDR2 SASEGT. The junction had 2 bases not matched to a gene; V was cut back by 8 bases and J by 6 bases. The CDR3 totals 12 residues. Here the CDR3 reads CASGQGTQPQHF. The CDR3 coding sequence is TGTGCCAGCGGACAGGGGACTCAGCCCCAGCATTTT.

This rearrangement joins TRBV4-1 to TRBJ1-1; D ambiguous. The CDR3 has 17 residues. CDR1 MGHRA and CDR2 YSYEKL come from the germline V gene. The V end was cut by 2 bases, the J end by 0 bases, with 16 bases between. As DNA, the CDR3 is TGCGCCAGCAGCCAATCGCTCAACACATTCATGAACACTGAAGCTTTCTTT. Residues: CASSQSLNTFMNTEAFF.

There are many counts of this clonotype. V and J are TRBV6-2 or TRBV6-3 and TRBJ2-5, with 8 bases identical to TRBD1. Germline CDR1 reads MNHEY; CDR2 reads SVGEGT. The CDR3 loop spans 15 amino acids. V lost 8 bases, J lost 5 bases, and 13 bases stayed unmatched. The CDR3 DNA reads TGTGCCAGCCACTTGGGAGCAGGGGGCGATGAGACCCAGTACTTC. Translation: CASHLGAGGDETQYF.

This clonotype was detected once. V usage is TRBV11-3 and J usage is TRBJ2-5; unclear D gene. The CDR3 has 13 residues. Between the trimmed V and J ends, which lost 1 base and 1 base, there was a span of 4 bases. The germline V gene encodes CDR1 SGHNT and CDR2 YENEEA. The CDR3: CASSLVGQETQYF. DNA of the CDR3: TGTGCCAGCAGCTTAGTAGGCCAAGAGACCCAGTACTTC. Based on the CDR3 plus reference TRBV11-3 and TRBJ2-5, the full variable domain is EAGVVQSPRYKIIEKKQPVAFWCNPISGHNTLYWYLQNLGQGPELLIRYENEEAVDDSQLPKDRFSAERLKGVDSTLKIQPAELGDSAVYLCASSLVGQETQYFGPGTRLLVL.

This clonotype was counted many times. This rearrangement joins TRBV7-3 to TRBJ2-1; either TRBD1 or TRBD2 may supply D (7 bases each). The CDR3 consists of 15 residues. Germline CDR1 SGHTA, CDR2 FQGTGA. The germline V and J ends were trimmed by 2 bases and 9 bases, with 17 bases remaining between them. The CDR3 sequence: CASSLRGDRGSEQFF. DNA of the CDR3: TGTGCCAGCAGCTTACGGGGGGACAGAGGTAGTGAGCAGTTCTTC.

Details on this clonotype: An end of the junction differs from the germline gene, which may be a read error. The chain couples TRBV24-1 to TRBJ2-2; TRBD2 aligns across 13 bases. In germline, CDR1 is KGHDR, CDR2 SFDVKD. The CDR3 spans 19 residues. The CDR3 here is CATSEQAVTSGRSPGELFF. The DNA of the CDR3 is TGTGCCACCAGTGAGCAAGCCGTGACTAGCGGGAGGTCCCCCGGTGAGCTGTTTTTT.

This clonotype has just a few counts. The chain couples TRBV6-5 to TRBJ2-1; tentatively, D is TRBD2 (6 bases). The V end lost 6 bases, the J end lost 7 bases, and 16 bases lay between the germline ends. Germline loops: CDR1 MNHEY, CDR2 SVGAGI. There are 14 residues in the CDR3. The CDR3 DNA reads TGTGCCAGCAGGGTCAAGGCAGGGACTAATGAGCAGTTCTTC. It codes for CASRVKAGTNEQFF.

This clonotype showed up many times. The J gene is TRBJ2-3, the V gene TRBV5-1, with unresolved D. V was shortened by 3 bases and J by 0 bases, with 11 bases between the two germline ends. Germline V CDR1 and CDR2: SGHRS, YFSETQ. CDR3 length: 15 amino acids. CDR3 nucleotide sequence: TGCGCCAGCAGCTCCCTGACGTCTAGCACAGATACGCAGTATTTT. It codes for CASSSLTSSTDTQYF.

V and J are TRBV30 and TRBJ2-2, with 12 bases that match TRBD2. Losses at the gene ends were 3 bases for V and 4 bases for J; bases not matched to a gene: 3. Per the germline V gene, CDR1 is GTSNPN and CDR2 is SVGIG (reference sequence). The CDR3 spans 15 residues. The CDR3 DNA is TGTGCCTGGAGAGGACTAGCGGGGCGCACCGGGGAGCTGTTTTTT. This gives the protein CAWRGLAGRTGELFF.

This clonotype appeared many times. This rearrangement joins TRBV2 to TRBJ2-1; tentative D call: TRBD2 (5 bases). The CDR3 spans 15 residues. V lost 8 bases and J 7 bases, leaving 21 bases between the germline ends. CDR1 is SNHLY, CDR2 FYNNEI, per germline. CDR3 sequence (DNA): TGTGCCAGCCTTTCGGACTGGAGTGGTTGGAATGAGCAGTTCTTC. This sequence encodes CASLSDWSGWNEQFF.

CDR3 amino acids: CASSLAATDTQYF. The CDR3 nucleotides read TGTGCCAGCAGCTTAGCTGCAACAGATACGCAGTATTTT. The chain couples TRBV7-2 to TRBJ2-3; no definite D call. Trimming cost V 0 bases and J 3 bases, with 4 bases left between them. The CDR3 loop spans 13 amino acids. From germline, CDR1 is SGHTA and CDR2 FQGNSA.

As to this clonotype: A read error may be the cause here, since a much bigger clone is one base away. This CDR3 reads CASSLDSPRRKGTDTQYF. CDR3 in DNA: TGCGCCAGCAGCTTGGATAGTCCCAGGAGGAAGGGCACAGATACGCAGTATTTT. The rearrangement links TRBV5-1 to TRBJ2-3; D might be TRBD2 (5 bases). The V gene lost 0 bases and the J gene lost 1 base, with 18 bases spanning the gap. The CDR3 runs 18 residues. Germline CDR1 SGHRS, CDR2 YFSETQ.

In this sample, this clonotype turned up many times. V is TRBV10-3 and J is TRBJ1-4; possibly TRBD1 for D (6 bases). This CDR3 has 16 amino acids. Germline CDR1 is ENHRY and CDR2 is SYGVKD. The V gene lost 2 bases and the J gene lost 0 bases, with 10 bases spanning the gap. The CDR3, as DNA: TGTGCCATCAGTGAGGGGGGGGCATCAACTAATGAAAAACTGTTTTTT. Protein: CAISEGGASTNEKLFF.

With respect to this clonotype: This may be a read error: a much more frequent sequence differs by one nucleotide. This chain joins TRBV6-5 and TRBJ1-6; a possible D gene is TRBD1 (6 bases). CDR3 length: 13 residues. Germline V lookup: CDR1 MNHEY, CDR2 SVGAGI. The CDR3 bases are TGTGCCAGCAGTTACGAAGGGGGTTCATCCCTCCACTTT. Residues: CASSYEGGSSLHF.

This clonotype was counted at least ten times. The chain's CDR3 is CASSEVRGPGANVLTF. The CDR3 DNA follows: TGTGCCAGCAGTGAAGTTCGAGGGCCCGGGGCCAACGTCCTGACTTTC. The chain is built from TRBV2 and TRBJ2-6, with D maybe TRBD2 (5 bases). This CDR3 contains 16 residues. V was trimmed by 1 base and J by 4 bases, leaving 11 bases between them. CDR1 and CDR2 from the germline V gene are SNHLY and FYNNEI.

There are many counts of this clonotype. This sequence joins TRBV6-1 and TRBJ1-6, with a weak D call TRBD1 (5 bases). The V end lost 8 bases, the J end lost 0 bases, and 8 bases lay between the germline ends. CDR3 size: 14 residues. Per the germline V gene, CDR1 is MNHNS and CDR2 is SASEGT. CDR3 sequence reads: CASGHSSYNSPLHF. As DNA, the CDR3 is TGTGCCAGCGGACACAGCTCCTATAATTCACCCCTCCACTTT.

This clonotype was seen repeatedly, ten times or more. V is TRBV7-2 and J is TRBJ2-7, with TRBD1 as a possible D gene (5 bases). In germline, CDR1 is SGHTA, CDR2 FQGNSA. V was cut by 5 bases and J by 0 bases, with 14 bases left in between. This CDR3 has 15 residues. CDR3 amino acids: CASSIGQNPSYEQYF. The CDR3 DNA follows: TGTGCCAGCAGCATAGGACAAAATCCCTCCTACGAGCAGTACTTC.